This entry features one T cell receptor (beta chain) sequence. What it recognizes is unknown. Use of 60 Vbeta and 13 Jbeta primers characterized the PCR. Clones were read by immunoSEQ multiplex PCR, and TCRdb kept only the in-frame ones, dropping some. Here the sample spans about 230,000 clones, roughly 78% being singletons. This entry belongs to a study of cytomegalovirus exposure and HLA in healthy donors. General study results and limits: Within an earlier analysis, most TCR beta V segments proved productive either about 87% or about 30% of the time. The CMV antigen specificity of a few CMV-associated chains was confirmed through in vitro analysis. The majority of CMV-associated TCR beta chains were reported as apparently HLA-restricted in a later analysis.

This CDR3 is 15 amino acids long. Trimming shortened V by 3 bases and J by 8 bases, and 19 bases separated the two germline ends. In germline, CDR1 is MRHNA, CDR2 SNTAGT. The specimen sequenced was PBMCs. This chain joins TRBV6-4 and TRBJ1-1; a possible D gene is TRBD1 (6 bases). The clonotype was recovered from a boy younger than 18 in good health and CMV-seronegative. The CDR3 DNA follows: TGTGCCAGCAGTGATTCGGGCCGGCAGGGGCAAGAAGCTTTCTTT. Amino acids: CASSDSGRQGQEAFF.